This T cell receptor beta chain was observed in a study of tumor and adjacent non-tumor tissue in lung cancer. Overall study: Aged roughly 31 to 85 years, patients included roughly ten men and about 5 women with stage I to III disease. Points from the study as a whole: TCR diversity was significantly greater in tumor than normal lung tissue.

Comments on this clonotype: Its antigen is unidentified.

Germline V lookup: CDR1 SGHAT, CDR2 FQNNGV. Between the trimmed V and J ends, which lost 5 bases and 9 bases, there was a span of 16 bases. This CDR3 region has 13 residues. No cell sorting was done before RNA was extracted from the tissue. The library came from three nested PCR rounds adapted from ARM-PCR protocols. TCRdb called the multiplex PCR reads again in MiXCR, with one record for every CDR3 protein. The sample gives 90,000 to 110,000 distinct CDR3 sequences, roughly 80% of which show up once; 30% to 45% is in the top ten. The material sequenced was lung tumor tissue. The chain is built from TRBV11-2 and TRBJ1-1; D uncertain. This receptor was obtained from a woman between 55 and 75 years old with non-small cell lung cancer. In nucleotides, the CDR3 is TGTGCCAGCAGCCCCGGGTCCGAGACTCAAGCTTTCTTT. It is translated as CASSPGSETQAFF.